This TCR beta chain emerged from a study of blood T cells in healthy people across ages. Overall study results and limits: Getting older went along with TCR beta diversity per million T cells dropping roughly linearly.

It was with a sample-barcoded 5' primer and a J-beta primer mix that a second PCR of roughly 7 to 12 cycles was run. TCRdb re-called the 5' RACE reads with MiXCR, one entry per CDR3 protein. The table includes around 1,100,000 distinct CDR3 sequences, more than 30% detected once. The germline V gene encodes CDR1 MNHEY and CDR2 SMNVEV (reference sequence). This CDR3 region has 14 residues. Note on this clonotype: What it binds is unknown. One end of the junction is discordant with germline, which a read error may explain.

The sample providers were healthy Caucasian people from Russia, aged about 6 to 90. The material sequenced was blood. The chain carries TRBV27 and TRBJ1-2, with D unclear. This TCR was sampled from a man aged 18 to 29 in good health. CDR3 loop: CASSFGRANYGHTF. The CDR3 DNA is TGTGCCAGCAGTTTCGGAAGAGCGAACTATGGCCACACCTTC.